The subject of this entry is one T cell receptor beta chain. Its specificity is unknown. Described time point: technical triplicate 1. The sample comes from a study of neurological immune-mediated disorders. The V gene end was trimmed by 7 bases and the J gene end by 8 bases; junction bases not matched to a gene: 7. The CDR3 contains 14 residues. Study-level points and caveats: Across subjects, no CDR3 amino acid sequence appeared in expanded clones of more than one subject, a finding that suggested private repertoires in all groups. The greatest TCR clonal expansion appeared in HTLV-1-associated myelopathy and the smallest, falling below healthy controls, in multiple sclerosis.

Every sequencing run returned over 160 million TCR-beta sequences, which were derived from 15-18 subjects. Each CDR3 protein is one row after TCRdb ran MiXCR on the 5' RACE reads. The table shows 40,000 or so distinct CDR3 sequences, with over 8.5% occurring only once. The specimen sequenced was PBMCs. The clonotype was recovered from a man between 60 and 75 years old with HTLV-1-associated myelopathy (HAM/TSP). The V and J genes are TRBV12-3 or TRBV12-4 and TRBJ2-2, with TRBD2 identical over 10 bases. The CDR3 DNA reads TGTGCCAGCAACCCAGCGGGGGGGGGTGGGGAGCTGTTTTTT. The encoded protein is CASNPAGGGGELFF.